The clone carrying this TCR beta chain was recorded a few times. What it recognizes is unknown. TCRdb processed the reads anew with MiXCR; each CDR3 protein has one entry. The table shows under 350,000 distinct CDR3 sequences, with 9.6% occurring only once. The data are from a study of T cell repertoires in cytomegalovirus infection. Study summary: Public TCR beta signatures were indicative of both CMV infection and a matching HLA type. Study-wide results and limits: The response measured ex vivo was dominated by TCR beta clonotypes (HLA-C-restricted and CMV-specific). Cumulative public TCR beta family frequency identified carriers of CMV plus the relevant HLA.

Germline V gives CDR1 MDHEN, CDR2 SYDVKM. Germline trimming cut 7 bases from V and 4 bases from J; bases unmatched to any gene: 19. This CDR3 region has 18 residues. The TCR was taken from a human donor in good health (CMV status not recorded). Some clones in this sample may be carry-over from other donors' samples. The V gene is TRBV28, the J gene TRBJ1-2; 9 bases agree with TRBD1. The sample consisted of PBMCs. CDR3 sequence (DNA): TGTGCCAGCATTCGAAAGGGACAGGGATTACTCAGGGGCTATGGCTACACCTTC. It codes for CASIRKGQGLLRGYGYTF.